This T cell receptor beta chain emerged from a study of cytomegalovirus exposure and HLA in healthy donors. Findings and limits, study-wide: Per published accounts, TCR beta sequences correctly predicted the HLA-A and HLA-B alleles of most subjects. Relative to equally common others, HLA-associated TCR beta chains showed greater clonal expansion in a later analysis. While the bulk of TCR sequences proved rare, some public TCRs turned up in many donors.

PCR primers comprised 60 Vbeta and 13 Jbeta primers. Profiling relied on immunoSEQ multiplex PCR, and the TCRdb table lists in-frame clones only, not all of them. In the table there are fewer than 150,000 clones, 70% to 80% of which are singletons. As regards this clone: Its antigen is not known.

Germline V gene data show CDR1 as ENHRY and CDR2 as SYGVKD. The CDR3 sequence is 13 residues long. V was pared by 6 bases and J by 3 bases, with 8 bases between. The chain is built from TRBV10-3 and TRBJ2-2; D remains ambiguous. Sequenced: PBMCs. This sequence originates from a woman in her thirties in good health and CMV-seropositive. The CDR3 DNA reads TGTGCCATCAGCGCAACACACACCGGGGAGCTGTTTTTT. Protein product: CAISATHTGELFF.